A single sample gave rise to the 27 T cell receptor beta chains below, sequenced in a study of blood T cells in healthy people across ages. Sample-barcoded 5' priming and a J-beta primer mix drove a second PCR of 7 to 11 cycles. TCRdb recomputed calls from the 5' RACE reads with MiXCR, one row per CDR3 protein. The table has around 780,000 distinct CDR3 sequences, 56% seen once. Sequenced material: blood. Receptors were obtained from a man aged 40-55 years in good health.

This clonotype came up a few times. V gene TRBV7-3 combines with J gene TRBJ1-4, with no clear D. Looked up from germline, CDR1 is SGHTA and CDR2 is FQGTGA. The CDR3 consists of 13 residues. V was cut by 5 bases and J by 3 bases, with 7 bases left in between. CDR3 sequence reads: CASSPGANEKLFF. The CDR3 coding sequence is TGTGCCAGCAGCCCTGGAGCTAATGAAAAACTGTTTTTT.

The V call is TRBV2, the J call TRBJ1-1, with a possible D match to TRBD1 (6 bases). The CDR3 length is 14 residues. Looked up from germline, CDR1 is SNHLY and CDR2 is FYNNEI. Trimming took off 11 bases at V and 2 bases at J, with 18 bases between the two ends. The CDR3, as DNA: TGTGCCCCAGTTCAGGACAGACGAAACACTGAAGCTTTCTTT. Translated, it gives CAPVQDRRNTEAFF.

V and J are TRBV20-1 and TRBJ1-4; 8 bases are a match to TRBD1. This CDR3 spans 15 amino acids. The V segment lost 0 bases and the J segment 7 bases; nucleotides outside the gene matches: 7. Germline V gives CDR1 DFQATT, CDR2 SNEGSKA (reference sequence). Here the CDR3 reads CSARDHRGIGEKLFF. The CDR3 DNA reads as TGCAGTGCTAGAGACCACAGGGGGATTGGTGAAAAACTGTTTTTT.

This clonotype was picked up a small number of times. CDR3 loop: CAISVEGHEQYF. The CDR3 DNA reads as TGTGCCATCAGTGTGGAAGGCCACGAGCAGTACTTC. This sequence joins TRBV10-3 and TRBJ2-7; D call uncertain. Per the germline V gene, CDR1 is ENHRY and CDR2 is SYGVKD. V gave up 4 bases and J gave up 5 bases, with 9 bases separating them. This CDR3 spans 12 amino acids.

The genes are TRBV6-5 and TRBJ2-3; D remains unclear. CDR1 and CDR2 (germline): MNHEY, SVGAGI. The CDR3 runs to 13 residues. V was shortened by 4 bases and J by 6 bases, with 11 bases between the two germline ends. The CDR3 DNA sequence: TGTGCCAGCAGTTCCACAGAAAGCGATACGCAGTATTTT. Translated: CASSSTESDTQYF.

The V gene is TRBV27, the J gene TRBJ2-7, with a weak D call TRBD1 (6 bases). V was clipped by 7 bases and J by 7 bases, with 14 bases between them. The CDR3 extends over 12 amino acids. From germline, CDR1 is MNHEY and CDR2 SMNVEV (reference sequence). CDR3 bases: TGTGCCAGCACGGGAAGGGACAATGAGCAGTACTTC. Amino acids: CASTGRDNEQYF.

The chain uses TRBV5-1 and TRBJ2-7, with D uncertain. Germline V lookup: CDR1 SGHRS, CDR2 YFSETQ. The CDR3 covers 13 residues. With 3 bases removed from V and 10 bases from J, the gap between germline ends came to 17 bases. This CDR3 is CASSYQSERTQYF. The CDR3 DNA follows: TGCGCCAGCAGCTACCAATCCGAACGAACCCAGTACTTC.

This clonotype was counted ten times or more. V is TRBV5-1 and J is TRBJ2-5; D may be TRBD1 or TRBD2 (6 bases each). V dropped 4 bases and J dropped 0 bases, with 13 bases sitting between them. The germline V gene has CDR1 SGHRS and CDR2 YFSETQ. This CDR3 spans 15 amino acids. The CDR3 region has the DNA TGCGCCAGCAGCCCGGGGGCAGGAAACCAAGAGACCCAGTACTTC. Translating gives CASSPGAGNQETQYF.

The genes are TRBV11-3 and TRBJ2-3, with D tentatively TRBD2 (5 bases). V dropped 3 bases and J dropped 6 bases, with 13 bases sitting between them. Germline CDR1 and CDR2: SGHNT and YENEEA. The CDR3 is made up of 14 amino acids. This CDR3 is CASSFAGATDTQYF. Here the CDR3 DNA reads TGTGCCAGCAGCTTTGCGGGCGCAACTGATACGCAGTATTTT.

In DNA form, the CDR3 reads TGTGCCAGCAGCTCCGGGGCGGGAGCCTTAGATACGCAGTATTTT. Its protein product is CASSSGAGALDTQYF. V usage is TRBV7-2 and J usage is TRBJ2-3, with 7 bases lining up with TRBD2. With 4 bases clipped from V and 5 bases from J, the junction kept 9 bases outside the gene matches. Germline CDR1 reads SGHTA; CDR2 reads FQGNSA. The CDR3 sequence is 15 residues long. The full variable domain, in which reference TRBV7-2 and TRBJ2-3 provide the parts outside the CDR3, is GAGVSQSPSNKVTEKGKDVELRCDPISGHTALYWYRQSLGQGLEFLIYFQGNSAPDKSGLPSDRFSAERTGGSVSTLTIQRTQQEDSAVYLCASSSGAGALDTQYFGPGTRLTVL.

This clonotype was seen a few times. This chain uses TRBV7-6 with TRBJ2-6; 7 positions agree with TRBD2. This CDR3 is built from 17 residues. J gave up 4 bases and V 2 bases, and 8 bases lay outside the gene matches. The V gene's germline CDR1 is SGHVS and CDR2 FNYEAQ. The CDR3 coding sequence is TGTGCCAGCAGCTTATACGCGGGAGTCCCCGGGGCCAACGTCCTGACTTTC. Residues: CASSLYAGVPGANVLTF. Using reference TRBV7-6 and TRBJ2-6 for the parts outside the CDR3, the full variable domain is GAGVSQSPRYKVTKRGQDVALRCDPISGHVSLYWYRQALGQGPEFLTYFNYEAQQDKSGLPNDRFSAERPEGSISTLTIQRTEQRDSAMYRCASSLYAGVPGANVLTFGAGSRLTVL.

The CDR3 sequence: CASSPGGTTGELFF. Here the CDR3 DNA reads TGTGCCAGCAGCCCTGGGGGGACGACCGGGGAGCTGTTTTTT. The rearrangement joins TRBV7-3 to TRBJ2-2; tentative D call: TRBD2 (6 bases). Trimming left V 5 bases short and J 5 bases short, with 12 bases between. Germline CDR1 and CDR2: SGHTA and FQGTGA. The CDR3 covers 14 residues.

This clonotype was detected a few times. V usage is TRBV14 and J usage is TRBJ1-2; TRBD1 matches 8 bases. There are 15 residues in the CDR3. The germline CDR1 and CDR2 sequences are SGHDN and FVKESK. Trimming at V came to 3 bases and at J to 1 base, leaving 4 bases not matched to a gene. In nucleotides, the CDR3 is TGTGCCAGCAGCCAGAGGGACAGGCTTAACTATGGCTACACCTTC. This encodes CASSQRDRLNYGYTF.

The gene calls are TRBV5-1 and TRBJ2-5; the match to TRBD1 covers 10 bases. The CDR3 spans 20 residues. Per the germline V gene, CDR1 is SGHRS and CDR2 is YFSETQ. J was trimmed by 2 bases and V by 1 base; bases with no gene match: 17. The CDR3 DNA reads TGCGCCAGCAGCTTGAGACAGGGGGCGCCCCCGTCGGGATGGCAAGAGACCCAGTACTTC. Translating gives CASSLRQGAPPSGWQETQYF.

This clonotype was seen a handful of times. This chain links TRBV12-3 or TRBV12-4 with TRBJ1-4; D is unresolved. Trimming left V 3 bases short and J 5 bases short, with 19 bases between. The CDR3 consists of 17 residues. CDR3 nucleotide sequence: TGTGCCAGCAGTTTCCCAAGGAGAGGCAGCGCAAATGAAAAACTGTTTTTT. Residues: CASSFPRRGSANEKLFF.

The V and J genes are TRBV10-3 and TRBJ2-7; 7 positions agree with TRBD2. Trimming cost V 6 bases and J 4 bases; bases outside gene matches: 3. Germline CDR1 ENHRY, CDR2 SYGVKD. The CDR3 is made up of 12 amino acids. CDR3 coding DNA: TGTGCCATCAGCCCAGCGGGGTACGAGCAGTACTTC. Protein product: CAISPAGYEQYF.

V gene TRBV5-1 combines with J gene TRBJ2-5, with 7 bases identical to TRBD1. Germline V gene sequence: CDR1 SGHRS, CDR2 YFSETQ. Germline trimming cut 5 bases from V and 4 bases from J; bases unmatched to any gene: 5. The CDR3 has 13 residues. CDR3 loop: CASRRDSPETQYF. CDR3 nucleotide sequence: TGCGCCAGCAGACGGGACAGCCCAGAGACCCAGTACTTC. The entire variable domain, with the rest obtained from reference TRBV5-1 and TRBJ2-5, is as follows: KAGVTQTPRYLIKTRGQQVTLSCSPISGHRSVSWYQQTPGQGLQFLFEYFSETQRNKGNFPGRFSGRQFSNSRSEMNVSTLELGDSALYLCASRRDSPETQYFGPGTRLLVL.

This chain uses TRBV14 with TRBJ2-5; D might be TRBD1 (6 bases). CDR1 is SGHDN, CDR2 FVKESK, per germline. V lost 7 bases and J lost 5, with 14 bases in between. The CDR3 is 13 residues long. The CDR3 is CASNYGQRETQYF. The CDR3 DNA follows: TGTGCCAGCAACTACGGACAGAGGGAGACCCAGTACTTC.

The J gene is TRBJ2-7, the V gene TRBV12-3 or TRBV12-4; 10 nucleotides align to TRBD2. V lost 6 bases to trimming and J lost 7 bases; unmatched junction nucleotides: 12. The CDR3 spans 15 residues. CDR3 residues: CASSKGLAEGWEQYF. The CDR3 nucleotides are TGTGCCAGCAGCAAAGGACTAGCGGAAGGGTGGGAGCAGTACTTC.

To note about this clonotype: An end of the junction does not agree with germline; a read error may underlie this. Here the CDR3 reads CASSSRDVGTQTDTQYF. The CDR3 coding sequence is TGCGCCAGCAGTTCCCGGGACGTGGGGACTCAAACAGATACGCAGTATTTT. The V and J genes are TRBV6-5 and TRBJ2-3; tentatively, D is TRBD2 (6 bases). The germline CDR1 and CDR2 sequences are MNHEY and SVGAGI. There are 17 residues in the CDR3.

The gene calls are TRBV18 and TRBJ2-1, with a tentative D call TRBD2 (5 bases). TRBJ2-7 matches the DNA end more closely, so the J call is doubtful. CDR3 length equals 16 residues. Germline values: CDR1 KGHSH, CDR2 LQKENI. This chain's CDR3 is CASSLSSRPSYNEQYF. In DNA, the CDR3 is TGTGCCAGCTCACTGTCTAGCAGACCCTCCTACAATGAGCAGTACTTC.

This clonotype was picked up a small number of times. The genes are TRBV20-1 and TRBJ1-5; 8 nucleotides line up with TRBD1. Germline V gives CDR1 DFQATT, CDR2 SNEGSKA (reference sequence). The CDR3 totals 13 residues. J was trimmed by 7 bases and V by 5 bases; bases with no gene match: 7. The CDR3 nucleotides read TGCAGTGCTTCCGGACAGGGAGTACAGCCCCAGCATTTT. The encoded protein is CSASGQGVQPQHF.

The chain employs TRBV5-1 and TRBJ2-5; D not resolved. Judging by the DNA end, TRBJ2-7 fits better; the J call may be wrong. The germline V gene encodes CDR1 SGHRS and CDR2 YFSETQ. This CDR3 spans 14 amino acids. As DNA, the CDR3 is TGCGCCAGCAGCTTGGGACTCCTAGGTGGCGAGCAGTACTTC. As protein: CASSLGLLGGEQYF.

The chain uses TRBV30 and TRBJ2-6; D unclear. The germline V gene encodes CDR1 GTSNPN and CDR2 SVGIG (reference sequence). The CDR3 runs to 14 residues. The V gene lost 0 bases and the J gene lost 2 bases, with 5 bases spanning the gap. DNA for the CDR3: TGTGCCTGGAGTGTTCCTCCTGGGGCCAACGTCCTGACTTTC. This encodes CAWSVPPGANVLTF.

The rearrangement joins TRBV4-2 to TRBJ2-1; 11 bases map to TRBD2. J gave up 6 bases and V 4 bases, and 20 bases lay outside the gene matches. The CDR3 spans 20 residues. Germline-derived CDR1 and CDR2 are LGHNA and YNFKEQ. The CDR3 protein is CASSRLPRLPTSGITNEQFF. CDR3 sequence (DNA): TGTGCCAGCAGCCGATTACCAAGATTACCGACTAGCGGGATAACCAATGAGCAGTTCTTC.

The gene calls are TRBV4-3 and TRBJ2-7; D possibly corresponds to TRBD1 (6 bases). The germline V gene encodes CDR1 LGHNA and CDR2 YSLEER. V lost 5 bases, J lost 3 bases, and 17 bases lay in between. The CDR3 extends over 15 amino acids. DNA for the CDR3: TGCGCCAGCAGCTCAAACAGGGAGAACTACTACGAGCAGTACTTC. Amino acids: CASSSNRENYYEQYF.

The chain recombines TRBV9 with TRBJ2-7; possibly TRBD1 for D (5 bases). V was trimmed by 2 bases and J by 2 bases, leaving 11 bases between them. This CDR3 has 14 amino acids. Looked up from germline, CDR1 is SGDLS and CDR2 is YYNGEE. CDR3 loop: CASSVQGQPYEQYF. In DNA, the CDR3 is TGTGCCAGCAGCGTCCAGGGCCAGCCCTACGAGCAGTACTTC.